This T cell receptor (beta chain) comes out of a study of OX40 agonist ivuxolimab in advanced cancers. Study as a whole: Patients treated during dose escalation were battling hepatocellular carcinoma, melanoma, renal cell or head and neck cancer.

Measured with immunoSEQ multiplex PCR; TCRdb has only the in-frame clones, and not every one. The table shows tens of thousands of clones, with 90% to 95% occurring only once. V was clipped by 4 bases and J by 4 bases; unmatched bases: 11. The CDR3 is made up of 18 amino acids. The germline V gene has CDR1 SEHNR and CDR2 FQNEAQ (reference sequence). Material: CD4+ or CD8+ T cells sorted from blood, obtained in a trial of the OX40 agonist ivuxolimab. V is TRBV7-9 and J is TRBJ2-3; the match to TRBD2 covers 13 bases. This TCR came from an adult with an advanced solid tumor such as melanoma, head and neck, liver or kidney cancer. DNA for the CDR3: TGTGCCAGCAGCTCGCGACTAGCGGGGGGCCTTGGCGCAGATACGCAGTATTTT. Translated, it gives CASSSRLAGGLGADTQYF.